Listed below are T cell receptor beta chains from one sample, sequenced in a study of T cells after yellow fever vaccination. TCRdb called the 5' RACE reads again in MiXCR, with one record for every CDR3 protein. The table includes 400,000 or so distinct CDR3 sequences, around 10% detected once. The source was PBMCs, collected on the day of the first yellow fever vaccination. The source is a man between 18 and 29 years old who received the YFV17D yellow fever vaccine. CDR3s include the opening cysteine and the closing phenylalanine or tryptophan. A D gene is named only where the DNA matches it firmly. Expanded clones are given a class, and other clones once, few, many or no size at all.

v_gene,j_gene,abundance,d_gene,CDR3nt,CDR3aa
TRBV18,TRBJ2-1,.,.,TGTGCCAGCTCACCACGGCAGCCGAATGAGCAGTTCTTC,CASSPRQPNEQFF
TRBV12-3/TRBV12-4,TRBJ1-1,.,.,TGTGCCAGCAGTCCGGGACCTGAAGCTTTCTTT,CASSPGPEAFF
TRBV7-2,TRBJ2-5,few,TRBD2,TGTGCCAGCGACGCGGGGGTCGAAGAGACCCAGTACTTC,CASDAGVEETQYF
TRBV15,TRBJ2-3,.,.,TGTGCCACTAACCATGGGGCAGATACGCAGTATTTT,CATNHGADTQYF
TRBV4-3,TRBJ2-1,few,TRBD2,TGCGCCAGCAGCCGGGGGGGGAGGTATGATCTTTCCTACAATGAGCAGTTCTTC,CASSRGGRYDLSYNEQFF
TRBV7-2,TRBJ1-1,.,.,TGTGCCAGCAGCTTACTTCACAGGGACGCTGAAGCTTTCTTT,CASSLLHRDAEAFF
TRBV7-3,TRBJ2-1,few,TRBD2,TGTGCCAGCAGTGTTTCGGGACTAGTTCACCCTAATGAGCAGTTCTTC,CASSVSGLVHPNEQFF
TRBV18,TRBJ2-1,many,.,TGCGCCAGCAGCCCGCCCGGGGGAGGAAATGAGCAGTTCTTC,CASSPPGGGNEQFF
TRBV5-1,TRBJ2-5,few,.,TGCGCCAGCAGCTTGTTGCGGAGCCCCCAAGAGACCCAGTACTTC,CASSLLRSPQETQYF
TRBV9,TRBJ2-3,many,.,TGTGCCAGCAGCGTTGGGTTCACAGATACGCAGTATTTT,CASSVGFTDTQYF
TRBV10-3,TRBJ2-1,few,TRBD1,TGTGCCATCAGTGAGTCGGACAGGGGACTCTACAATGAGCAGTTCTTC,CAISESDRGLYNEQFF